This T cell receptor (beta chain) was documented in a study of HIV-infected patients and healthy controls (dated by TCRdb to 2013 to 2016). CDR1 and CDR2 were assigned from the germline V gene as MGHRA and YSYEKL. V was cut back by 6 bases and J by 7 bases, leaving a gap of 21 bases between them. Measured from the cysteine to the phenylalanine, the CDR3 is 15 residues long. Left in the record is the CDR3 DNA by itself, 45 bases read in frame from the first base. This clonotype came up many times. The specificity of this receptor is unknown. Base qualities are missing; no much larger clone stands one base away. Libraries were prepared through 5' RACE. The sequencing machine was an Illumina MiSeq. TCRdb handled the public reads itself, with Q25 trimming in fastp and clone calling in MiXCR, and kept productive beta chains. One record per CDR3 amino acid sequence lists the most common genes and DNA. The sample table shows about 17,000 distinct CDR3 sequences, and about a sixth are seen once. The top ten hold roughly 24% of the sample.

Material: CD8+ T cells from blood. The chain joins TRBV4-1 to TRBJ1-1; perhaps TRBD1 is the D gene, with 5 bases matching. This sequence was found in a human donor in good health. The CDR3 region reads CASSPSLGEGDEAFF. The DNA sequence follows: TGCGCCAGCAGTCCAAGCCTGGGGGAGGGCGATGAAGCTTTCTTT.